The sequence of this T cell receptor beta chain was determined in a study of tumor and adjacent non-tumor tissue in lung cancer. RNA was extracted from bulk tissue without any cell sorting. This clonotype was counted between two and nine times. Since a much larger clone is just one base distant, this may be a read error. The V gene lost 3 bases and the J gene lost 14 bases, with 25 bases spanning the gap. This CDR3 comprises 15 residues. The library came from three nested PCR rounds adapted from ARM-PCR protocols. TCRdb ran MiXCR on the multiplex PCR reads and lists one entry per CDR3 protein. The data hold 65,000 to 80,000 distinct CDR3 sequences, with 60% to 75% observed a single time.

This chain connects TRBV12-3 or TRBV12-4 to TRBJ1-2, with D possibly being TRBD1 (6 bases). This clonotype was sampled from a man aged 55-75 years with non-small cell lung cancer. The sample was lung tumor tissue. The CDR3 bases are TGTGCCAGCAGTTTGGATAAGACAGGATCGCACGCTGGAACCTTC. The encoded protein is CASSLDKTGSHAGTF.